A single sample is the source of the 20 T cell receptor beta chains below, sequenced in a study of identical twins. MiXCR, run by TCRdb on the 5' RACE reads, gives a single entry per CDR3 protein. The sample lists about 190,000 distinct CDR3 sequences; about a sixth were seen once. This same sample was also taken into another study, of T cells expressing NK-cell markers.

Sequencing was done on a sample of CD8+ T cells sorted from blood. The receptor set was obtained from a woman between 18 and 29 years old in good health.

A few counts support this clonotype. The CDR3 sequence is CASRQGERYEQYF. The CDR3 nucleotides are TGTGCCAGCAGACAGGGGGAGCGCTACGAGCAGTACTTC. The chain couples TRBV12-3 or TRBV12-4 to TRBJ2-7; 8 bases match TRBD1. V lost 6 bases and J lost 3; bases outside the gene matches: 4. This CDR3 has 13 amino acids.

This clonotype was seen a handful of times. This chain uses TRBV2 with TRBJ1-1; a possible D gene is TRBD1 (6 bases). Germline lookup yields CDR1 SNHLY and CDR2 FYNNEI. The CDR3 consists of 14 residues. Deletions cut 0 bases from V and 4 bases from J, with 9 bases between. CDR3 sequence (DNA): TGTGCCAGCAGTGAAGCGGGGGCCACCACTGAAGCTTTCTTT. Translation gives CASSEAGATTEAFF.

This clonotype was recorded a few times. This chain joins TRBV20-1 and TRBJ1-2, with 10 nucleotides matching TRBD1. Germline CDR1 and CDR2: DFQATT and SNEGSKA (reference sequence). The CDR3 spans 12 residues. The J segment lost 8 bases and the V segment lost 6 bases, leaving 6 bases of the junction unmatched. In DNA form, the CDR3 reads TGCAGTGCGCCGAGACAGGGGGCCGGCTACACCTTC. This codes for CSAPRQGAGYTF.

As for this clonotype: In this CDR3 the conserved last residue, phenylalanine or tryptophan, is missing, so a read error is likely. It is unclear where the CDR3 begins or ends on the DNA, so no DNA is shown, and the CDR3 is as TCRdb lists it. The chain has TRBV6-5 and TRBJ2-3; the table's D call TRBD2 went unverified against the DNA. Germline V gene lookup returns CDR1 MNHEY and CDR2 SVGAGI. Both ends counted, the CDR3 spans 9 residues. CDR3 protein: CASRGRGPG.

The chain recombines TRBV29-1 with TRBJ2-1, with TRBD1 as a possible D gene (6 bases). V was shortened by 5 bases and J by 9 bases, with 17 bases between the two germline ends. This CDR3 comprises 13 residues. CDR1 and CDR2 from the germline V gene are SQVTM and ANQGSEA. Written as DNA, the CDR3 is TGCAGCGTTCTAGGGGGAAGAAGCGTTGAGCAGTTCTTC. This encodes CSVLGGRSVEQFF.

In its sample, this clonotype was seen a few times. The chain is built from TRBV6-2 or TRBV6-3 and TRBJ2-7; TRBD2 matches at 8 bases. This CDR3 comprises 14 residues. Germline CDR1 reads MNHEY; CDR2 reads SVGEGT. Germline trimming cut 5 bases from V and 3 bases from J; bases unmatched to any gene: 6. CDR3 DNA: TGTGCCAGCAGTATCGGTAGCGGGATCTACGAGCAGTACTTC. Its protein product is CASSIGSGIYEQYF.

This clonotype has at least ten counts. The CDR3 sequence: CASSSSGGQETQYF. In DNA, the CDR3 is TGTGCCAGCAGTTCTAGCGGGGGGCAAGAGACCCAGTACTTC. This chain joins TRBV12-3 or TRBV12-4 and TRBJ2-5, with TRBD2 identical over 11 bases. This CDR3 has 14 amino acids. Trimming took 4 bases from V and 2 from J; bases not matched to a gene: 0.

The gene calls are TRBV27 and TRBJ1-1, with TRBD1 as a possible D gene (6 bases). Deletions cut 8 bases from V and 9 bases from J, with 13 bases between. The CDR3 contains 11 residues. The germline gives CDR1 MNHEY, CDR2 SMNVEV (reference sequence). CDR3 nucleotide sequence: TGTGCCAGCTTAACAGGGATGAAAGCTTTCTTT. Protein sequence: CASLTGMKAFF.

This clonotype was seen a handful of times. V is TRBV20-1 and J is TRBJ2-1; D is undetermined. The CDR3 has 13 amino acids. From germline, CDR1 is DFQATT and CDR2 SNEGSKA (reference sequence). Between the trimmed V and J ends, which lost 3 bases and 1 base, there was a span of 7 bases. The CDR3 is CSARLISYNEQFF. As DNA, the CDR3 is TGCAGTGCTAGGTTAATATCCTACAATGAGCAGTTCTTC.

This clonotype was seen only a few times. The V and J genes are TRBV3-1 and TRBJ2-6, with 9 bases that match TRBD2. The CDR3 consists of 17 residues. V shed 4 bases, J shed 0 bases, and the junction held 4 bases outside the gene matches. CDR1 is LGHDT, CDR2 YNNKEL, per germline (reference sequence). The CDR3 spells CASSPGTSSSGANVLTF. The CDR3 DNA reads TGTGCCAGCAGCCCCGGGACTAGCAGCTCTGGGGCCAACGTCCTGACTTTC.

CDR3 DNA: TGCAGCGTTAACTGGGCTAGCGGGGGCACAGATACGCAGTATTTT. Protein sequence: CSVNWASGGTDTQYF. The rearrangement uses TRBV29-1 and TRBJ2-3; TRBD2 aligns across 9 bases. Germline CDR1 reads SQVTM; CDR2 reads ANQGSEA. Trimming removed 5 bases from V and 1 base from J; junction bases left unmatched: 7. There are 15 residues in the CDR3.

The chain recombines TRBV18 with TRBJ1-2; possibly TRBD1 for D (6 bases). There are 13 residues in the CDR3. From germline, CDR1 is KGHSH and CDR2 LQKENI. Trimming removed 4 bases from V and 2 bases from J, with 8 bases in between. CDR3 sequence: CASSQDRNYGYTF. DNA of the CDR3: TGTGCCAGCTCACAGGACAGAAACTATGGCTACACCTTC.

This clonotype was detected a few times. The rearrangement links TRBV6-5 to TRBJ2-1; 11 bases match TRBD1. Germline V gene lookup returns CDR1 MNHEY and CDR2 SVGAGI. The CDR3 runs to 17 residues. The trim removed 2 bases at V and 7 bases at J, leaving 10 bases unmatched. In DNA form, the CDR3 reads TGTGCCAGCAGTTACCTCCCCCCGGACAGGGGGCGTAATGAGCAGTTCTTC. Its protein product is CASSYLPPDRGRNEQFF.

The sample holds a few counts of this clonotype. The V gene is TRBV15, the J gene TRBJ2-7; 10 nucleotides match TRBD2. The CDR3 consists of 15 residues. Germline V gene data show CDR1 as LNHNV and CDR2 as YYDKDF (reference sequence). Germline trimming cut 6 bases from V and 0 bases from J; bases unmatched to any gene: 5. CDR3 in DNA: TGTGCCACCAGACTCACTAGCGGGGCCTCCTACGAGCAGTACTTC. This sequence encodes CATRLTSGASYEQYF.

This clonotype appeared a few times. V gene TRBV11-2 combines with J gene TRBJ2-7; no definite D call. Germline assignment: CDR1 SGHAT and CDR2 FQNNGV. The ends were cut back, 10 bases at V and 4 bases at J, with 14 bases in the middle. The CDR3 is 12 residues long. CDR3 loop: CATRTWGYEQYF. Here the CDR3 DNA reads TGTGCCACCCGAACCTGGGGATACGAGCAGTACTTC.

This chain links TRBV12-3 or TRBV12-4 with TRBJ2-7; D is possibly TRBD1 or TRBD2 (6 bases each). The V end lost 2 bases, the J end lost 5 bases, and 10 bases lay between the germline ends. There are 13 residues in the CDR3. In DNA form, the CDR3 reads TGTGCCAGCAGTTTAAGGGGGGCGGACGAGCAGTACTTC. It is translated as CASSLRGADEQYF.

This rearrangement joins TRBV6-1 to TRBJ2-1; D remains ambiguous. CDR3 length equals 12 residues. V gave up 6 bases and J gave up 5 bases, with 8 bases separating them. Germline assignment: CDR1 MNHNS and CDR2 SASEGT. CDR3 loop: CASRRPDNEQFF. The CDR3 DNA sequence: TGTGCCAGCAGGAGACCCGACAATGAGCAGTTCTTC.

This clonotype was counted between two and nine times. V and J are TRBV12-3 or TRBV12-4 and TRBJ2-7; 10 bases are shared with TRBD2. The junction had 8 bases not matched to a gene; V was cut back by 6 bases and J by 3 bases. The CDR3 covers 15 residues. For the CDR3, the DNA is TGTGCCAGCAGGCGAGCGGGAGGGCCTTACTACGAGCAGTACTTC. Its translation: CASRRAGGPYYEQYF.

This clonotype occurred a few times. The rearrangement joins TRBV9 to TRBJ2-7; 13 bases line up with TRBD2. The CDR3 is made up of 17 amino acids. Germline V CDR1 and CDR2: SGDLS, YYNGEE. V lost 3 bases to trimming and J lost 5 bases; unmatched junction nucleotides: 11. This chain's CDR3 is CASSAAGLAGVFDEQYF. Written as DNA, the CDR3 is TGTGCCAGCAGCGCCGCCGGACTAGCGGGAGTATTCGACGAGCAGTACTTC.

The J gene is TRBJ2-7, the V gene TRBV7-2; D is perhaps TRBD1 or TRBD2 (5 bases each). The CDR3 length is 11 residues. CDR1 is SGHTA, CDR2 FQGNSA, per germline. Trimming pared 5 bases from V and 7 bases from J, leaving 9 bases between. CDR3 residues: CASSPRGEQYF. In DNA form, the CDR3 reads TGTGCCAGCAGCCCGAGGGGAGAGCAGTACTTC.